A single sample is the source of the 14 T cell receptor beta chains below, sequenced in a study of Ad26.COV2.S vaccination and SARS-CoV-2 variants. The protocol was immunoSEQ multiplex PCR, while the TCRdb copy is restricted to in-frame clones and leaves out a portion. This table holds some 300,000 clones, 85% found once. The treatment here: around 19 received Ad26.COV2.S at low or high dose, single or two shots; 5 received placebo; per-sample allocation not given. The investigators took samples on day 63 after the first vaccine or placebo injection. The specimen was peripheral blood, collected in a trial of Ad26.COV2.S vaccine versus placebo. These receptors originate from a person aged 18-60 years who received the Ad26.COV2.S COVID-19 vaccine or a placebo.

The CDR3 region has the DNA TGCGCCAGCAGCTTGGGGAGAGAGACCCAGTACTTC. Residues: CASSLGRETQYF. The chain has TRBV5-1 and TRBJ2-5; D ambiguous. Trimming removed 0 bases from V and 4 bases from J, with 4 bases in between. Germline loops: CDR1 SGHRS, CDR2 YFSETQ. The CDR3 sequence is 12 residues long.

The chain couples TRBV28 to TRBJ2-5, with 8 positions matching TRBD2. The V segment lost 8 bases and the J segment 1 base; nucleotides outside the gene matches: 6. This CDR3 comprises 14 residues. Germline V gene sequence: CDR1 MDHEN, CDR2 SYDVKM. CDR3 nucleotide sequence: TGTGCCAGCCGACCGGGGGGGCCCCAAGAGACCCAGTACTTC. Its translation is CASRPGGPQETQYF. The whole variable domain, remainder taken from reference TRBV28 and TRBJ2-5, is DVKVTQSSRYLVKRTGEKVFLECVQDMDHENMFWYRQDPGLGLRLIYFSYDVKMKEKGDIPEGYSVSREKKERFSLILESASTNQTSMYLCASRPGGPQETQYFGPGTRLLVL.

The chain employs TRBV28 and TRBJ1-1, with no clear D. The germline V gene encodes CDR1 MDHEN and CDR2 SYDVKM. The V end lost 2 bases, the J end lost 4 bases, and 8 bases lay between the germline ends. This CDR3 has 13 residues. In DNA form, the CDR3 reads TGTGCCAGCAGTTTACACTTGGGCACTGAAGCTTTCTTT. Protein sequence: CASSLHLGTEAFF.

The chain links TRBV5-1 to TRBJ1-5, with no clear D. The ends were cut back, 0 bases at V and 9 bases at J, with 13 bases in the middle. The CDR3 is made up of 14 amino acids. Germline CDR1 reads SGHRS; CDR2 reads YFSETQ. The CDR3 nucleotides read TGCGCCAGCAGCTTGGAGGGTGGGGTGGTGCCCCAGCATTTT. Translated: CASSLEGGVVPQHF.

The rearrangement joins TRBV2 to TRBJ2-2; D gene unclear. The V gene's germline CDR1 is SNHLY and CDR2 FYNNEI. Deletions cut 8 bases from V and 6 bases from J, with 16 bases between. The CDR3 spans 14 residues. The CDR3 coding sequence is TGTGCCAGCGGGGTAGCAGATGGGGCCGGGGAGCTGTTTTTT. Protein sequence: CASGVADGAGELFF.

The rearrangement uses TRBV1 and TRBJ2-3; the table's D call of TRBD2 was not tested on the DNA. TRBV1 is labeled a pseudogene. The CDR3 contains 15 residues. The CDR3, as DNA: TGCACCAGCAGCACTATAGCGGGGAGCACAGATACGCAGTATTTT. Residues: CTSSTIAGSTDTQYF.

V gene TRBV30 combines with J gene TRBJ2-2; 8 nucleotides align to TRBD2. CDR1 and CDR2 (germline): GTSNPN, SVGIG (reference sequence). CDR3 length: 14 amino acids. The V segment lost 3 bases and the J segment 4 bases; nucleotides outside the gene matches: 4. Written as DNA, the CDR3 is TGTGCCTGGAGCGGGGGGGCAACCACCGGGGAGCTGTTTTTT. Its translation is CAWSGGATTGELFF.

The chain links TRBV5-1 to TRBJ2-1, with D tentatively TRBD2 (6 bases). Trimming cost V 0 bases and J 2 bases, with 6 bases left between them. Germline CDR1 SGHRS, CDR2 YFSETQ. The CDR3 sequence is 14 residues long. CDR3 in amino acids: CASSLGLAYNEQFF. CDR3 DNA sequence: TGCGCCAGCAGCTTGGGACTAGCCTACAATGAGCAGTTCTTC.

The chain has TRBV19 and TRBJ2-7; 8 nucleotides line up with TRBD1. The CDR3 is 14 residues long. V was pared by 4 bases and J by 1 base, with 3 bases of the junction left unmatched. The germline gives CDR1 LNHDA, CDR2 SQIVND (reference sequence). The CDR3 loop is CASSKQGGSYEQYF. DNA for the CDR3: TGTGCCAGTAGTAAACAGGGGGGATCCTACGAGCAGTACTTC. Full variable domain (outside the CDR3, taken from reference TRBV19 and TRBJ2-7): DGGITQSPKYLFRKEGQNVTLSCEQNLNHDAMYWYRQDPGQGLRLIYYSQIVNDFQKGDIAEGYSVSREKKESFPLTVTSAQKNPTAFYLCASSKQGGSYEQYFGPGTRLTVT.

The chain employs TRBV7-3 and TRBJ1-1; no reliable D call. This CDR3 is built from 13 residues. Germline assignment: CDR1 SGHTA and CDR2 FQGTGA. V lost 2 bases and J 1 base, leaving 5 bases between the germline ends. The CDR3 here is CASSLHANTEAFF. The CDR3 DNA follows: TGTGCCAGCAGCTTACATGCGAACACTGAAGCTTTCTTT.

This chain connects TRBV7-2 to TRBJ2-3; D unclear. Germline assignment: CDR1 SGHTA and CDR2 FQGNSA. CDR3 length: 16 amino acids. Trimming shortened V by 3 bases and J by 0 bases, and 13 bases separated the two germline ends. The DNA for the CDR3 is TGTGCCAGCAGCTTCCGGACGAAGCCTAGCACAGATACGCAGTATTTT. Residues: CASSFRTKPSTDTQYF.

The chain couples TRBV5-1 to TRBJ2-5, with TRBD1 as a possible D gene (6 bases). This CDR3 is built from 16 residues. V shed 2 bases and J shed 4 bases, with 18 bases lying between them. Germline loops: CDR1 SGHRS, CDR2 YFSETQ. CDR3 region: CASSFNSEGVAETQYF. CDR3 sequence (DNA): TGCGCCAGCAGCTTTAATAGCGAGGGGGTTGCAGAGACCCAGTACTTC.

This clone appeared once. The chain is built from TRBV18 and TRBJ1-5; D uncertain. This CDR3 is built from 15 residues. Germline V gene sequence: CDR1 KGHSH, CDR2 LQKENI. V shed 2 bases and J shed 4 bases, with 12 bases lying between them. CDR3 residues: CASSPSYGVNQPQHF. The DNA for the CDR3 is TGTGCCAGCTCACCAAGTTACGGAGTAAATCAGCCCCAGCATTTT.

This rearrangement joins TRBV29-1 to TRBJ1-5; D is possibly TRBD1 (6 bases). Germline lookup yields CDR1 SQVTM and CDR2 ANQGSEA. Deletions cut 7 bases from V and 4 bases from J, with 14 bases between. This CDR3 is built from 13 residues. The CDR3 DNA reads as TGCAGCGCTCTGGGACAAAAAAATCAGCCCCAGCATTTT. Its translation is CSALGQKNQPQHF. Using reference TRBV29-1 and TRBJ1-5 for the parts outside the CDR3, the full variable domain is SAVISQKPSRDICQRGTSLTIQCQVDSQVTMMFWYRQQPGQSLTLIATANQGSEATYESGFVIDKFPISRPNLTFSTLTVSNMSPEDSSIYLCSALGQKNQPQHFGDGTRLSIL.